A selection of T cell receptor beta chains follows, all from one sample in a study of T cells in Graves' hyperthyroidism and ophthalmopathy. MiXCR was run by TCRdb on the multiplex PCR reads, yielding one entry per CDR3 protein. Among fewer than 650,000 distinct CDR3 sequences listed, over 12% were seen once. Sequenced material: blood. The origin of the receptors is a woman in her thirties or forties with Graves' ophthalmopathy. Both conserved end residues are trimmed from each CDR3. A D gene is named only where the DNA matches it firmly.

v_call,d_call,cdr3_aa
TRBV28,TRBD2,ASSLYAAGAQETQY
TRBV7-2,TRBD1,ASSLGGQGSSPLH
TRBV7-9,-,ASSLGEYQETQY
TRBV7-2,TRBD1,ASSLQGALNYGYT
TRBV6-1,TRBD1,ASTWDRGTGELF
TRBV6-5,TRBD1,ASSYLRTGGVDGYT
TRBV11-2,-,ASSLMAGDYEQY
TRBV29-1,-,SVLRGFTEAF
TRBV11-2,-,ASSLDRFMNTEAF
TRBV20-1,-,SADGRTGAF
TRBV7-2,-,ASSLAAVPNYGYT
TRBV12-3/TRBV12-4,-,ASSLERVDSPLH
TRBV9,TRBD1,ASSGLTGASTDTQY
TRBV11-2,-,ASRPSSYNEQF
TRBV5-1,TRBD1,ASSRTGVNEQY
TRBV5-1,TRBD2,ASSLGGSGSNLQETQY
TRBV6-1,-,ASTPTGLNTEAF
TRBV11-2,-,ASSLVGTQAPYEQY
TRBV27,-,ASSLLGESPYEQY
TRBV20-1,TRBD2,SARDPGAAGSNTGELF
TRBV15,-,ATGAAGTGELF
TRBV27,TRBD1,ASSTGQGQYGYT
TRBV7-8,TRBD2,ASSPAGDPRETQY
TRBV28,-,ASSSSRREQY
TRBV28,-,ASIQRGNYGYT
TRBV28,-,ASSLPRGVGGEAF
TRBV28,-,ASSFPAGYEQY
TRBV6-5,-,ASTWVYEQY
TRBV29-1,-,SAARGGGQETQY
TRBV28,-,ASSPGLSDEQY
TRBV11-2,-,ASSLDRATRYTGELF
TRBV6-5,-,ASSYSVGDQETQY
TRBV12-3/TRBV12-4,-,ASSLSGRSSNSPLH
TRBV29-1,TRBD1,SVGQGDAYEQY
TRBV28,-,ASSLTPDTEAF
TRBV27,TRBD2,ASSERERTYEQY